These T cell receptor beta chains were read from a single sample in a study of cytomegalovirus exposure and HLA in healthy donors. Repertoires were generated with immunoSEQ multiplex PCR, while TCRdb's copy carries only in-frame clones and drops some. Seen here are 150,000 to 200,000 clones, 60% to 85% observed once, and the top ten hold approximately 0.99%. Sample: PBMCs. Every receptor here comes from a woman in her 40s in good health and CMV-seronegative. Both conserved end residues are part of each CDR3. A D gene is named only where the DNA matches it firmly. Where a row states a size, it is once, few, many or the class of an expanded clone; other rows omit it.

size,D,V,J,DNA,CDR3
-,-,TRBV7-9,TRBJ2-2,TGTGCCAGCCGGCTTAGGGACTTCGTCACCGGGGAGCTGTTTTTT,CASRLRDFVTGELFF
-,-,TRBV30,TRBJ2-4,TGTGCCTGGTCCTTAGCCAAAAACATTCAGTACTTC,CAWSLAKNIQYF
once,-,TRBV19,TRBJ1-1,TGTGCCAGCCATCTCGGTTCTGACAGGCCGCTCACTGAAGCTTTCTTT,CASHLGSDRPLTEAFF
-,TRBD2,TRBV7-2,TRBJ2-1,TGTGCCAGCAGCTTAGCTAGCGGGGAACACAATGAGCAGTTCTTC,CASSLASGEHNEQFF
-,TRBD2,TRBV4-2,TRBJ2-1,TGTGCCAGCAGCCAGGGGGGAGGGCCTAGAAATGAGCAGTTCTTC,CASSQGGGPRNEQFF
-,TRBD1,TRBV23-1,TRBJ1-2,TGCGCCAGCAGTCGACCGACAGGGCCCAGTCAACTGACAAACTATGGCTACACCTTC,CASSRPTGPSQLTNYGYTF
-,-,TRBV5-8,TRBJ1-2,TGTGCCAGCAGCCTGGGACGGGACTATGGCTACACCTTC,CASSLGRDYGYTF
-,-,TRBV7-8,TRBJ1-2,TGTGCCAGCAGCCCCGCTCAGGGATCTGGCTACACCTTC,CASSPAQGSGYTF
-,TRBD1,TRBV11-3,TRBJ1-6,TGTGCCAGCAGCTCACCGGGACAGGGGAATTCACCCCTCCACTTT,CASSSPGQGNSPLHF
-,TRBD1,TRBV5-8,TRBJ2-1,TGTGCCAGCAGCTCAGGGACAGGGCTCCGCAATGAGCAGTTCTTC,CASSSGTGLRNEQFF
-,TRBD1,TRBV7-9,TRBJ2-1,TGTGCCAGCAGCCGGGTCGGACAGGGGAGCAATGAGCAGTTCTTC,CASSRVGQGSNEQFF
-,TRBD1,TRBV4-3,TRBJ1-3,TGCGCCAGCAGCCAACTCAGGGGGCCCTCTGGAAACACCATATATTTT,CASSQLRGPSGNTIYF
-,-,TRBV7-2,TRBJ2-1,TGTGCCAGCAGCCGTTCGATATGGGAGCAGCGGAATGAGCAGTTCTTC,CASSRSIWEQRNEQFF
few,TRBD1,TRBV5-1,TRBJ1-1,TGCGCCAGCAACCAGGGGGGTCAGAACACTGAAGCTTTCTTT,CASNQGGQNTEAFF
-,-,TRBV19,TRBJ2-7,TGTGCCAGTAGTAAGGACTCATCCGGCCTCTACGAGCAGTACTTC,CASSKDSSGLYEQYF
-,TRBD2,TRBV19,TRBJ2-1,TGTGCCAGTAGTATCCGGACTAGCCCGAGTGAGCAGTTCTTC,CASSIRTSPSEQFF
-,-,TRBV6-6,TRBJ2-3,TGTGCCAGCAGTTCGACCGGACTCAGCACAGATACGCAGTATTTT,CASSSTGLSTDTQYF
-,TRBD1,TRBV19,TRBJ1-5,TGTGCCAGTCGACCGTTGGGACAGAATAGCAATCAGCCCCAGCATTTT,CASRPLGQNSNQPQHF
-,TRBD1,TRBV2,TRBJ1-5,TGTGCCAGCAGCGAGAGACAGGGCTATAGCAATCAGCCCCAGCATTTT,CASSERQGYSNQPQHF
-,-,TRBV19,TRBJ2-1,TGTGCCAGTTATGGCGGGACGTCTTATAATGAGCAGTTCTTC,CASYGGTSYNEQFF
-,-,TRBV19,TRBJ1-1,TGTGCCAGTACCCTTGCGGGGATGAACACTGAAGCTTTCTTT,CASTLAGMNTEAFF
once,-,TRBV27,TRBJ2-1,TGTGCCAGCAGTCTAGCGACCCTCGGCAATGAGCAGTTCTTC,CASSLATLGNEQFF
-,TRBD1,TRBV5-1,TRBJ1-6,TGCGCCAGCAGCTTACAGGGGGGGAATAATTCACCCCTCCACTTT,CASSLQGGNNSPLHF
-,-,TRBV13,TRBJ2-7,TGTGCCAGCAGCTTTAGAACCTTACGGGAGCAGTACTTC,CASSFRTLREQYF
few,-,TRBV9,TRBJ1-2,TGTGCCAGCAGCGGGACTTCTTCCCTCTATGGCTACACCTTC,CASSGTSSLYGYTF
-,TRBD1,TRBV9,TRBJ2-5,TGTGCCAGCAGCGTGACAGGGGATACACGAGAGACCCAGTACTTC,CASSVTGDTRETQYF
-,TRBD1,TRBV18,TRBJ1-1,TGTGCCAGCTCACAGGGACAGGCTAAAGGGACTGAAGCTTTCTTT,CASSQGQAKGTEAFF
-,-,TRBV19,TRBJ1-1,TGTGCCAGCCGGGACTTAATCTCGAGGAACACTGAAGCTTTCTTT,CASRDLISRNTEAFF
-,TRBD1,TRBV5-1,TRBJ1-4,TGCGCCAGCGGTGATGGGACAGCAACTAATGAAAAACTGTTTTTT,CASGDGTATNEKLFF
-,TRBD1,TRBV5-6,TRBJ1-1,TGTGCCAGCAGCTTTGACAGGGGAACTGAAGCTTTCTTT,CASSFDRGTEAFF
few,TRBD2,TRBV4-2,TRBJ2-1,TGTGCCAGCAGCCAAGAGGGGACTAGCGGGGACTACAATGAGCAGTTCTTC,CASSQEGTSGDYNEQFF
few,-,TRBV30,TRBJ1-2,TGTGCCTGGATCTTATCGACAGAACAGAACTATGGCTACACCTTC,CAWILSTEQNYGYTF
few,TRBD2,TRBV13,TRBJ2-1,TGTGCCAGCAGCGACGGGGGGCGGTCCGGGACTAGCGGTCTCAATGAGCAGTTCTTC,CASSDGGRSGTSGLNEQFF
-,-,TRBV6-5,TRBJ1-4,TGTGCCAGCAGTTACTCGAATACCCGAGGTGAAGAACTGTTTTTT,CASSYSNTRGEELFF
-,-,TRBV5-4,TRBJ1-1,TGTGCCAGCGGAGGCCGAACAACTGAAGCTTTCTTT,CASGGRTTEAFF
-,-,TRBV7-2,TRBJ1-4,TGTGCGTCCTCTAGGGGGGAAAAACTGTTTTTT,CASSRGEKLFF
-,-,TRBV10-3,TRBJ2-7,TGTGCCATCAGTGAAGGCCCCTCTACTATCTCCTACGAGCAGTACTTC,CAISEGPSTISYEQYF
-,-,TRBV18,TRBJ1-2,TGTGCCAGCTCAAGAGGAGGGGCAGGCTATGGCTACACCTTC,CASSRGGAGYGYTF
once,TRBD1,TRBV7-2,TRBJ1-3,TGTGCCAGCAGCTTAGGCCCGGGACAGAATTCTGGAAACACCATATATTTT,CASSLGPGQNSGNTIYF
-,TRBD1,TRBV11-3,TRBJ1-2,TGTGCCAGCAGCTTAATGTCAGGGGGCAACTATGGCTACACCTTC,CASSLMSGGNYGYTF
-,TRBD2,TRBV30,TRBJ2-3,TGTGCCTGGAGAGTAGCGGGAGCGCCAGATACGCAGTATTTT,CAWRVAGAPDTQYF
few,TRBD1,TRBV4-1,TRBJ1-2,TGCGCCAGCAGCACGCCGGCAGGGGGGTATGGCTACACCTTC,CASSTPAGGYGYTF
-,TRBD2,TRBV7-9,TRBJ2-5,TGTGCCAGCAGCCCGACTTCTAGCGGGAGGGCGAAGACCCAGTACTTC,CASSPTSSGRAKTQYF
-,TRBD2,TRBV19,TRBJ2-1,TGTGCCAGTAGTATAGGGACTAGCACTCTGGATGAGCAGTTCTTC,CASSIGTSTLDEQFF
-,-,TRBV6-5,TRBJ1-6,TGTGCCAGCAGGGTGACAGTTTCGAACTCACCCCTCCACTTT,CASRVTVSNSPLHF
-,TRBD1,TRBV7-2,TRBJ1-2,TGTGCCAGCAGCTTGACAGGGGCAAACTATGGCTACACCTTC,CASSLTGANYGYTF
once,TRBD1,TRBV27,TRBJ1-1,TGTGCCAGCAGTTGGACAGGAACCCGGGCGAACACTGAAGCTTTCTTT,CASSWTGTRANTEAFF
-,TRBD1,TRBV7-9,TRBJ1-4,TGTGCCAGCATTCCGGGACAGGGGGATGCAACTAATGAAAAACTGTTTTTT,CASIPGQGDATNEKLFF
-,-,TRBV4-2,TRBJ1-1,TGTGCCAGCAGTTCCCGAGAGGGGAACACTGAAGCTTTCTTT,CASSSREGNTEAFF
-,TRBD1,TRBV27,TRBJ2-2,TGTGCCAGCAGTCCTCAGGACAGGGGGCGCGACACCGGGGAGCTGTTTTTT,CASSPQDRGRDTGELFF
-,-,TRBV7-3,TRBJ2-1,TGTGCCAGCAGCTTCCTAGGGCGTCGGGGAAATGAGCAGTTCTTC,CASSFLGRRGNEQFF
-,-,TRBV4-3,TRBJ1-5,TGCGCCAGCAGCCAAGAGGCCAGCGGTCAGCCCCAGCATTTT,CASSQEASGQPQHF
-,-,TRBV4-3,TRBJ1-6,TGCGCCAGCAGCCAAACTTCAACGTCCTATAATTCACCCCTCCACTTT,CASSQTSTSYNSPLHF
-,TRBD1,TRBV5-4,TRBJ1-3,TGTGCCAGCAGCTCACGGACAGGACTCTCTGGAAACACCATATATTTT,CASSSRTGLSGNTIYF
once,TRBD2,TRBV4-3,TRBJ2-1,TGCGCCAGCAGCTACTCCACCGACCTAGCGGGACTCAATGAGCAGTTCTTC,CASSYSTDLAGLNEQFF
-,-,TRBV27,TRBJ2-5,TGTGCCAGCAGTTTCGACAGGGGAGGGGAGACCCAGTACTTC,CASSFDRGGETQYF
-,-,TRBV25-1,TRBJ2-7,TGTGCCAGCCGGGCGGCGGGGTCCTACGAGCAGTACTTC,CASRAAGSYEQYF